This TCR beta chain appears in the sequencing data of a study of radiotherapy plus CTLA-4 blockade in lung cancer. Study as a whole: Objective responses occurred in around 18% of patients; over 30% had disease control. The study's findings and limits: Reports identified early blood T cell clone dynamics, with interferon-beta, as the best response predictor. Researchers report tumor-derived TCR clones expanding in blood after radiotherapy plus ipilimumab.

The protocol was immunoSEQ multiplex PCR, while the TCRdb copy is restricted to in-frame clones and leaves out a portion. The data contain 20,000 to 25,000 clones, 60% to 85% of them singletons. This clone was counted between two and nine times. Its matching antigen is unknown. Germline assignment: CDR1 SGHNT and CDR2 YYREEE (reference sequence). The length of the CDR3 is 13 residues. Trimming cost V 2 bases and J 9 bases, with 15 bases left between them. Focal radiation plus CTLA-4 blockade with ipilimumab was given to patients with chemo-refractory metastatic non-small-cell lung cancer. The sequence was collected from a human donor with non-small cell lung cancer whose response to radiotherapy plus ipilimumab could not be evaluated. The specimen was peripheral blood, collected from a patient treated with radiotherapy plus ipilimumab. The V gene is TRBV5-4, the J gene TRBJ2-7; D possibly corresponds to TRBD1 (5 bases). CDR3 nucleotide sequence: TGTGCCAGCAGCTTCTCTCCTTGGCAGGGGCAGTACTTC. Translating gives CASSFSPWQGQYF.